Each of the 21 T cell receptor beta chains below was sequenced from the same sample in a study of T cell responses to AZD1222 COVID-19 vaccine. Clones were sequenced by immunoSEQ multiplex PCR, and TCRdb holds only the in-frame ones, with some missing. The table has about 170,000 clones, around 90% seen once. The source material was peripheral blood, sampled on day 0 of AZD1222 vaccination. The receptor set was obtained from an adult in good health.

This chain joins TRBV4-1 and TRBJ2-2, with 9 nucleotides matching TRBD1. J gave up 5 bases and V 4 bases, and 8 bases lay outside the gene matches. Germline CDR1 MGHRA, CDR2 YSYEKL. CDR3 size: 16 residues. DNA for the CDR3: TGCGCCAGCAGCCGTAAACAGGGGGCGGAGACCGGGGAGCTGTTTTTT. Translated, it gives CASSRKQGAETGELFF.

In its sample, this clone was seen once. The rearrangement uses TRBV19 and TRBJ2-7, with 9 positions matching TRBD2. Germline CDR1 and CDR2: LNHDA and SQIVND (reference sequence). This CDR3 region has 14 residues. With 8 bases clipped from V and 6 bases from J, the junction kept 11 bases outside the gene matches. CDR3 sequence: CASQPGLASREQYF. Here the CDR3 DNA reads TGTGCCAGTCAACCGGGACTAGCTTCACGCGAGCAGTACTTC.

The chain joins TRBV6-5 to TRBJ1-4, with TRBD1 identical over 8 bases. The CDR3 totals 15 residues. V was clipped by 5 bases and J by 7 bases; unmatched bases: 9. Germline assignment: CDR1 MNHEY and CDR2 SVGAGI. CDR3 DNA sequence: TGTGCCAGCAGTACCCGGACAGGGTTAAGTGAAAAACTGTTTTTT. Translation: CASSTRTGLSEKLFF.

The chain carries TRBV5-1 and TRBJ1-1; D uncertain. The CDR3 loop spans 13 amino acids. Germline lookup yields CDR1 SGHRS and CDR2 YFSETQ. Trimming shortened V by 4 bases and J by 4 bases, and 11 bases separated the two germline ends. CDR3 residues: CASSLGYSTEAFF. CDR3 nucleotide sequence: TGCGCCAGCAGCCTAGGGTATTCCACTGAAGCTTTCTTT.

The chain employs TRBV21-1 and TRBJ2-3. TRBV21-1 is marked as a pseudogene. The CDR3 length is 13 residues. The CDR3 loop is CASTQRSTDTQYF. For the CDR3, the DNA is TGTGCCAGCACCCAGAGAAGCACAGATACGCAGTATTTT.

Only one count was recorded for this clone. This chain uses TRBV3-1 (or the pseudogene TRBV3-2) with TRBJ2-7; TRBD1 matches at 7 bases. The germline gives CDR1 LGHDT, CDR2 YNNKEL (reference sequence). The junction had 4 bases not matched to a gene; V was cut back by 6 bases and J by 2 bases. This CDR3 comprises 13 residues. CDR3 amino acids: CASRRTGTYEQYF. In DNA, the CDR3 is TGTGCCAGCAGACGGACAGGCACCTACGAGCAGTACTTC.

This clone has just a few counts. The genes are TRBV27 and TRBJ2-3; 7 bases line up with TRBD1. The CDR3 is 15 amino acids. V lost 7 bases and J lost 1; bases outside the gene matches: 8. Per germline, CDR1 MNHEY and CDR2 SMNVEV (reference sequence). CDR3 in amino acids: CASTLRGGRTDTQYF. The DNA of the CDR3 is TGTGCCAGCACTCTAAGAGGGGGCCGCACAGATACGCAGTATTTT.

For this clone: In the same sample, other DNA sequences code for this CDR3. V and J are TRBV9 and TRBJ1-6; D is unresolved. V lost 2 bases to trimming and J lost 5 bases, with 8 bases between them. The CDR3 consists of 14 residues. Per the germline V gene, CDR1 is SGDLS and CDR2 is YYNGEE. This chain's CDR3 is CASSVGRDNSPLHF. The CDR3 DNA reads TGTGCCAGCAGCGTCGGACGGGATAATTCACCCCTCCACTTT.

The V call is TRBV6-1, the J call TRBJ1-5; TRBD1 is a possible D gene (5 bases). The V gene lost 2 bases and the J gene lost 6 bases, with 14 bases spanning the gap. The length of the CDR3 is 15 residues. The germline V gene encodes CDR1 MNHNS and CDR2 SASEGT. The CDR3 DNA reads TGTGCCAGCAGTGAACGGGCAGGGTGGACTCAGCCCCAGCATTTT. Translated: CASSERAGWTQPQHF.

The rearrangement joins TRBV30 to TRBJ1-6; TRBD1 matches 7 bases. Germline CDR1 is GTSNPN and CDR2 is SVGIG (reference sequence). V shed 2 bases and J 9 bases; nucleotides not matched to a gene: 10. CDR3 length equals 15 residues. The CDR3 DNA is TGTGCCTGGAGTCCACCACAGGGGACTGTTTCACCCCTCCACTTT. This gives the protein CAWSPPQGTVSPLHF.

The chain joins TRBV3-1 (or the pseudogene TRBV3-2) to TRBJ2-1, with 7 bases that match TRBD2. The CDR3 contains 15 residues. V dropped 3 bases and J dropped 5; count of bases not matched to a gene: 7. The V gene's germline CDR1 is LGHDT and CDR2 YNNKEL (reference sequence). CDR3: CASSQRTRPNNEQFF. The CDR3 coding sequence is TGTGCCAGCAGCCAGCGGACTAGGCCTAACAATGAGCAGTTCTTC.

This clone was counted a single time. V usage is TRBV4-2 and J usage is TRBJ2-2; D may be TRBD2 (6 bases). Trimming shortened V by 8 bases and J by 1 base, and 11 bases separated the two germline ends. Germline V gene data show CDR1 as LGHNA and CDR2 as YNFKEQ. The CDR3 sequence is 14 residues long. CDR3 bases: TGTGCCAGCGGAGTGCGGGGGAACACCGGGGAGCTGTTTTTT. This codes for CASGVRGNTGELFF.

This chain links TRBV15 with TRBJ1-3, with D unclear. The CDR3 spans 15 residues. Trimming stripped 0 bases from V and 3 bases from J, with 9 bases between. Germline V gene data show CDR1 as LNHNV and CDR2 as YYDKDF (reference sequence). CDR3 sequence (DNA): TGTGCCACCAGCAGAGACGGACCGATTGGAAACACCATATATTTT. Translated, it gives CATSRDGPIGNTIYF.

The chain recombines TRBV5-1 with TRBJ2-7, with 9 bases identical to TRBD1. Germline CDR1 is SGHRS and CDR2 is YFSETQ. Trimming removed 2 bases from V and 4 bases from J; junction bases left unmatched: 7. The CDR3 is made up of 15 amino acids. The CDR3: CASSFTGGGRYEQYF. Written as DNA, the CDR3 is TGCGCCAGCAGCTTCACAGGGGGCGGAAGGTACGAGCAGTACTTC.

The chain joins TRBV30 to TRBJ1-2; TRBD1 matches 10 bases. CDR1 is GTSNPN and CDR2 is SVGIG in the germline V gene (reference sequence). There are 16 residues in the CDR3. J lost 8 bases, V lost 3 bases, and 15 bases had no gene match. The CDR3 sequence is CAWSRPRGQGGGGYTF. The CDR3 nucleotides are TGTGCCTGGAGCCGTCCCAGAGGACAGGGGGGGGGCGGCTACACCTTC.

This clone occurred a few times. This chain joins TRBV30 and TRBJ1-4, with D maybe TRBD1 (6 bases). CDR1 and CDR2 (germline): GTSNPN, SVGIG (reference sequence). The CDR3 consists of 16 residues. V was trimmed by 4 bases and J by 0 bases, leaving 15 bases between them. CDR3 nucleotides: TGTGCCTGGACTAGGGGGTTCCTCGCAACTAATGAAAAACTGTTTTTT. Amino acid sequence: CAWTRGFLATNEKLFF.

The chain is built from TRBV7-9 and TRBJ1-5, with unresolved D. Per germline, CDR1 SEHNR and CDR2 FQNEAQ (reference sequence). Trimming left V 1 base short and J 7 bases short, with 11 bases between. The CDR3 is 14 residues long. The CDR3 region has the DNA TGTGCCAGCAGCTTAGGGAGGTCTGGGCAGCCCCAGCATTTT. Its translation is CASSLGRSGQPQHF.

V and J are TRBV19 and TRBJ1-2; D might be TRBD1 (5 bases). CDR1 and CDR2 (germline): LNHDA, SQIVND (reference sequence). V gave up 4 bases and J gave up 0 bases, with 21 bases separating them. There are 18 residues in the CDR3. CDR3 sequence: CASSKGKGTAGTNYGYTF. The CDR3, as DNA: TGTGCCAGTAGTAAGGGGAAGGGAACGGCAGGGACTAACTATGGCTACACCTTC.

V is TRBV7-9 and J is TRBJ1-4; D is undetermined. The CDR3 is made up of 16 amino acids. Germline V gene sequence: CDR1 SEHNR, CDR2 FQNEAQ (reference sequence). V dropped 5 bases and J dropped 0 bases, with 13 bases sitting between them. The CDR3 sequence is CASSPPSTATNEKLFF. CDR3 DNA: TGTGCCAGCAGCCCCCCTAGCACCGCAACTAATGAAAAACTGTTTTTT.

Here the CDR3 DNA reads TGTGCCAGCGGAGGGGGGACAGGGTTATACAATGAGCAGTTCTTC. It codes for CASGGGTGLYNEQFF. The chain carries TRBV2 and TRBJ2-1, with 9 bases fitting TRBD1. This CDR3 has 15 residues. Germline V lookup: CDR1 SNHLY, CDR2 FYNNEI. J was trimmed by 4 bases and V by 8 bases; bases with no gene match: 9.

The genes are TRBV16 and TRBJ1-2, with D unresolved. Germline V gene lookup returns CDR1 KGHSY and CDR2 FQNENV. V was clipped by 4 bases and J by 0 bases, with 12 bases between them. CDR3 length: 15 amino acids. CDR3 sequence: CASSPLAGTNYGYTF. In nucleotides, the CDR3 is TGTGCCAGCAGCCCCTTGGCCGGTACTAACTATGGCTACACCTTC. Full variable domain (rest looked up from reference TRBV16 and TRBJ1-2): GEEVAQTPKHLVRGEGQKAKLYCAPIKGHSYVFWYQQVLKNEFKFLISFQNENVFDETGMPKERFSAKCLPNSPCSLEIQATKLEDSAVYFCASSPLAGTNYGYTFGSGTRLTVV.